Below are 23 T cell receptor beta chains sequenced from a single sample in a study of cytomegalovirus exposure and HLA in healthy donors (dated by TCRdb to about 2017). Library method: the immunoSEQ multiplex PCR assay. For the multiplex PCR, a mixture combining 60 forward primers for TCR Vbeta segments and 13 reverse primers for TCR Jbeta segments was used. TCRdb re-hosts the immuneACCESS table, in-frame sequences only. Its copies lack some clones; in the studies checked, an unresolved V gene accounts for under half of them, and the cause for the rest is not known. The sample data list 120,000 to 150,000 clones, and around 84% of these were observed just once. 2% to 2.5% of the sample belongs to the ten largest clones. Sequenced: PBMCs. The receptors derive from a boy aged 2 to 10 in good health and CMV-seronegative.

Comment on this clone: In the same sample, other DNA sequences code for this CDR3. This chain joins TRBV25-1 and TRBJ1-1; 8 bases agree with TRBD1. Germline trimming cut 3 bases from V and 5 bases from J; bases unmatched to any gene: 5. This CDR3 has 14 residues. Per the germline V gene, CDR1 is MGHDK and CDR2 is SYGVNS. The CDR3: CASSDRGTGTEAFF. The CDR3 region has the DNA TGTGCCAGCAGTGATAGGGGGACAGGTACTGAAGCTTTCTTT.

The chain couples TRBV28 to TRBJ2-1; possibly TRBD1 for D (6 bases). V was clipped by 6 bases and J by 12 bases, with 15 bases between them. CDR3 length: 12 amino acids. Germline values: CDR1 MDHEN, CDR2 SYDVKM. CDR3 sequence (DNA): TGTGCCAGCAGAACAAGACAGGTTGGGCAGTTCTTC. This codes for CASRTRQVGQFF.

This chain connects TRBV11-2 to TRBJ2-7; TRBD2 agrees at 11 bases. In germline, CDR1 is SGHAT, CDR2 FQNNGV. The CDR3 contains 19 residues. Trimming removed 2 bases from V and 1 base from J; junction bases left unmatched: 13. The CDR3 DNA reads TGTGCCAGCAGCTTATACCAGATCTGGGGGACTAGCGGATCCTACGAGCAGTACTTC. It codes for CASSLYQIWGTSGSYEQYF.

Details on this clone: One junction end disagrees with the germline gene, perhaps due to a read error. The chain has TRBV7-9 and TRBJ1-1; a weak D match, TRBD1 (5 bases). Looked up from germline, CDR1 is SEHNR and CDR2 is FQNEAQ (reference sequence). The CDR3 loop spans 16 amino acids. The CDR3, as DNA: TGTGCCAGCATCCCCCCGGCGGACAAGGGGCCCGGTGGTTCAAATTTT. Translation gives CASIPPADKGPGGSNF.

The genes are TRBV11-2 and TRBJ2-7; tentatively, D is TRBD1 (5 bases). Trimming left V 3 bases short and J 2 bases short, with 20 bases between. The CDR3 consists of 17 residues. In germline, CDR1 is SGHAT, CDR2 FQNNGV. CDR3 sequence reads: CASSFSPDSTLPYEQYF. The CDR3 DNA sequence: TGTGCCAGCAGCTTTAGTCCTGACAGTACCCTTCCCTACGAGCAGTACTTC.

This chain links TRBV7-9 with TRBJ1-6; 9 nucleotides line up with TRBD1. V dropped 5 bases and J dropped 4; count of bases not matched to a gene: 6. There are 16 residues in the CDR3. The V gene's germline CDR1 is SEHNR and CDR2 FQNEAQ (reference sequence). As DNA, the CDR3 is TGTGCCAGCAGCCCCGGGACAGGGACATATAATTCACCCCTCCACTTT. Its translation: CASSPGTGTYNSPLHF.

The V gene is TRBV5-1, the J gene TRBJ2-7; D may be TRBD2 (6 bases). V lost 5 bases, J lost 3 bases, and 12 bases lay in between. CDR3 length: 13 residues. Germline CDR1 and CDR2: SGHRS and YFSETQ. CDR3 region: CASRYGGGYEQYF. DNA of the CDR3: TGCGCCAGCAGATATGGGGGAGGCTACGAGCAGTACTTC. The variable domain in full, completed from reference TRBV5-1 and TRBJ2-7, reads KAGVTQTPRYLIKTRGQQVTLSCSPISGHRSVSWYQQTPGQGLQFLFEYFSETQRNKGNFPGRFSGRQFSNSRSEMNVSTLELGDSALYLCASRYGGGYEQYFGPGTRLTVT.

The gene calls are TRBV5-6 and TRBJ2-1, with 10 bases fitting TRBD2. Germline trimming cut 4 bases from V and 5 bases from J; bases unmatched to any gene: 6. The CDR3 runs to 15 residues. Looked up from germline, CDR1 is SGHDT and CDR2 is YYEEEE. The CDR3 loop reads CASSRTSGFDNEQFF. CDR3 DNA sequence: TGTGCCAGCAGCAGGACTAGCGGCTTTGACAATGAGCAGTTCTTC.

V is TRBV19 and J is TRBJ1-4, with TRBD1 matching over 7 bases. CDR1 and CDR2 (germline): LNHDA, SQIVND (reference sequence). This CDR3 has 18 residues. With V trimmed by 5 bases and J by 4 bases, 16 bases remained unmatched. The CDR3 loop reads CASSPGTQTGEFNEKLFF. The CDR3 DNA follows: TGTGCCAGTAGTCCTGGAACCCAAACAGGGGAATTTAATGAAAAACTGTTTTTT.

The V and J genes are TRBV10-3 and TRBJ2-5; a weak D match, TRBD1 (7 bases). In germline, CDR1 is ENHRY, CDR2 SYGVKD. Trimming took off 4 bases at V and 0 bases at J, with 9 bases between the two ends. This CDR3 has 14 residues. CDR3 amino acids: CAISGGTDQETQYF. DNA for the CDR3: TGTGCCATCAGTGGCGGGACAGACCAAGAGACCCAGTACTTC.

This clone was detected only once. The sample carries other DNA sequences with the same CDR3. The J gene is TRBJ1-4, the V gene TRBV5-1; 9 nucleotides line up with TRBD1. Germline V lookup: CDR1 SGHRS, CDR2 YFSETQ. The CDR3 sequence is 15 residues long. V was pared by 4 bases and J by 5 bases, with 6 bases of the junction left unmatched. The DNA for the CDR3 is TGCGCCAGCAGCCTCGGACAGGGGAAAAATGAAAAACTGTTTTTT. Encoded protein: CASSLGQGKNEKLFF.

This clone is termed large. The chain joins TRBV30 to TRBJ2-5; D might be TRBD2 (5 bases). Trimming took off 2 bases at V and 5 bases at J, with 15 bases between the two ends. This CDR3 has 14 amino acids. From germline, CDR1 is GTSNPN and CDR2 SVGIG (reference sequence). The CDR3 spells CAWSTFDPGETQYF. In DNA form, the CDR3 reads TGTGCCTGGAGTACCTTCGACCCGGGGGAGACCCAGTACTTC.

This chain's CDR3 is CASSKKGGTYPFEQYF. The CDR3 bases are TGTGCCAGCAGCAAAAAGGGGGGGACGTACCCCTTCGAGCAGTACTTC. The rearrangement joins TRBV21-1 to TRBJ2-7; TRBD2, the table's D call, lacks a check against the DNA. TRBV21-1 is described as a pseudogene. This CDR3 has 16 amino acids.

The chain combines TRBV29-1 with TRBJ1-1; possibly TRBD1 for D (6 bases). CDR3 size: 11 residues. Germline V CDR1 and CDR2: SQVTM, ANQGSEA. The germline V and J ends were trimmed by 7 bases and 7 bases, with 13 bases remaining between them. This chain's CDR3 is CSAGQMREAFF. CDR3 DNA: TGCAGCGCAGGACAGATGCGTGAAGCTTTCTTT.

The chain recombines TRBV4-1 with TRBJ2-1; the match to TRBD2 covers 11 bases. The CDR3 has 14 residues. CDR1 and CDR2 from the germline V gene are MGHRA and YSYEKL. J gave up 9 bases and V 8 bases, and 9 bases lay outside the gene matches. The CDR3 DNA reads as TGCGCCAGCCGTTCCTTTAGCGGGGGGGGTGAGCAGTTCTTC. This encodes CASRSFSGGGEQFF.

The V gene is TRBV19, the J gene TRBJ2-5; 7 nucleotides align to TRBD2. The CDR3 covers 15 residues. The J segment lost 0 bases and the V segment lost 5 bases, leaving 6 bases of the junction unmatched. Germline V gene lookup returns CDR1 LNHDA and CDR2 SQIVND (reference sequence). The CDR3 DNA reads as TGTGCCAGTAGTTTGTCTAGCGGATACCAAGAGACCCAGTACTTC. Amino acid sequence: CASSLSSGYQETQYF.

This chain uses TRBV6-1 with TRBJ2-2; D might be TRBD1 (6 bases). The CDR3 consists of 15 residues. Trimming stripped 7 bases from V and 0 bases from J, with 12 bases between. CDR1 and CDR2 (germline): MNHNS, SASEGT. The CDR3 protein is CASIRTESNTGELFF. The CDR3 coding sequence is TGTGCCAGCATACGGACAGAGTCGAACACCGGGGAGCTGTTTTTT.

The J gene is TRBJ1-6, the V gene TRBV2; the match to TRBD1 covers 12 bases. Germline values: CDR1 SNHLY, CDR2 FYNNEI. CDR3 length: 17 residues. J gave up 9 bases and V 5 bases, and 11 bases lay outside the gene matches. Written as DNA, the CDR3 is TGTGCCAGCAGTTCTACAAGACCGGGACAGGGGGCTTCACCCCTCCACTTT. Translating it yields CASSSTRPGQGASPLHF.

The chain combines TRBV7-2 with TRBJ1-1; no clear D gene. The CDR3 is made up of 15 amino acids. Germline V gene data show CDR1 as SGHTA and CDR2 as FQGNSA. Trimming stripped 2 bases from V and 1 base from J, with 11 bases between. The CDR3: CASSLFAGENTEAFF. The CDR3 nucleotides are TGTGCCAGCAGCTTATTTGCCGGGGAGAACACTGAAGCTTTCTTT.

The J gene is TRBJ2-2, the V gene TRBV27; no firm D call. There are 12 residues in the CDR3. Trimming pared 0 bases from V and 7 bases from J, leaving 3 bases between. Germline-derived CDR1 and CDR2 are MNHEY and SMNVEV (reference sequence). CDR3 residues: CASSLSYGELFF. In nucleotides, the CDR3 is TGTGCCAGCAGTTTATCGTACGGGGAGCTGTTTTTT.

This rearrangement joins TRBV30 to TRBJ1-3, with D hard to call. V lost 5 bases to trimming and J lost 4 bases, with 15 bases between them. This CDR3 has 14 amino acids. Germline CDR1 is GTSNPN and CDR2 is SVGIG (reference sequence). CDR3 DNA sequence: TGTGCCTGGGCCGCCGGGGTCGAGGGAAACACCATATATTTT. Amino acids: CAWAAGVEGNTIYF.

This clone has only one observation. The chain has TRBV6-1 and TRBJ1-1, with unresolved D. This CDR3 is built from 15 residues. Trimming removed 3 bases from V and 1 base from J, with 12 bases in between. Per the germline V gene, CDR1 is MNHNS and CDR2 is SASEGT. CDR3 nucleotides: TGTGCCAGCAGTGATCTCTCCCGTCGGAACACTGAAGCTTTCTTT. It translates to CASSDLSRRNTEAFF.

The chain recombines TRBV28 with TRBJ1-5; D uncertain. Per germline, CDR1 MDHEN and CDR2 SYDVKM. This CDR3 is 16 amino acids long. Trimming removed 2 bases at V and 0 bases at J, with 11 bases between. CDR3 nucleotides: TGTGCCAGCAGTTTAATCGGAGGGATTAGCAATCAGCCCCAGCATTTT. This encodes CASSLIGGISNQPQHF.